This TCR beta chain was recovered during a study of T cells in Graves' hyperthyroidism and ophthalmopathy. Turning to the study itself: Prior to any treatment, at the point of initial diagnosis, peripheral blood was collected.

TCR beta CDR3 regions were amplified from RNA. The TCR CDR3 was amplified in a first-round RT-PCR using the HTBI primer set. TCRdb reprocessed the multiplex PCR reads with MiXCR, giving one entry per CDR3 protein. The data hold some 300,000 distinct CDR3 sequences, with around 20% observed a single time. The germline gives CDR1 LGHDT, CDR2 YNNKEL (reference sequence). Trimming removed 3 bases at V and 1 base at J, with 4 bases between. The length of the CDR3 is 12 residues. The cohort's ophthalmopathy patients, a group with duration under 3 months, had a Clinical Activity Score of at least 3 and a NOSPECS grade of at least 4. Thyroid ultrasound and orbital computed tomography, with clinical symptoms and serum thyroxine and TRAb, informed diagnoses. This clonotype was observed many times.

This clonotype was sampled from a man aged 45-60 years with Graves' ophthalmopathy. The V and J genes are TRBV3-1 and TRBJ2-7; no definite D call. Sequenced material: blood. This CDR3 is CASSHQSYEQYF. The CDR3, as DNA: TGTGCCAGCAGCCATCAGTCCTACGAGCAGTACTTC.